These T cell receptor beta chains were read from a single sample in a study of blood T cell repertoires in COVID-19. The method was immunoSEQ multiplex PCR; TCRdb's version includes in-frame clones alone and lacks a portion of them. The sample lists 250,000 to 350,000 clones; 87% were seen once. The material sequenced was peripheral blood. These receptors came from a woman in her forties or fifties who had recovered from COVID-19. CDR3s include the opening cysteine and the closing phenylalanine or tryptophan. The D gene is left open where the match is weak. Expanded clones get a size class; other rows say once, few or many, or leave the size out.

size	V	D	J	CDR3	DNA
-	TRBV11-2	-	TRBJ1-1	CASSLDSDMNTEAFF	TGTGCCAGCAGCTTAGATTCTGACATGAACACTGAAGCTTTCTTT
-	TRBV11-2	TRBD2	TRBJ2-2	CASSFLRGRTTGELFF	TGTGCCAGCAGCTTTCTTCGCGGGAGGACGACCGGGGAGCTGTTTTTT
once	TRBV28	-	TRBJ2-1	CASSLHIFGEQFF	TGTGCCAGCAGTTTACACATCTTTGGTGAGCAGTTCTTC
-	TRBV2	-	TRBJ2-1	CASSARGRGSYNEQFF	TGTGCCAGCAGTGCGAGAGGCAGGGGCTCCTACAATGAGCAGTTCTTC
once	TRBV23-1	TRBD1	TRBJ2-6	CASIRDRERSGSGANVLTF	TGCGCCAGCATTCGGGACAGAGAAAGGTCTGGCTCTGGGGCCAACGTCCTGACTTTC
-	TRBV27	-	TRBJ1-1	CASSPQGVLGGLNTEAFF	TGTGCCAGCAGTCCCCAAGGGGTATTGGGGGGTTTGAACACTGAAGCTTTCTTT
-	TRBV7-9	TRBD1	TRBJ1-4	CASGNRGEKLFF	TGTGCCAGCGGGAACAGGGGAGAAAAACTGTTTTTT
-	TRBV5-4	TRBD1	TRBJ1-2	CASSSPKTGTGVYGYTF	TGTGCCAGCAGCTCACCGAAGACCGGGACAGGGGTATATGGCTACACCTTC
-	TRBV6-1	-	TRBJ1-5	CASSDRGHQPQHF	TGTGCCAGCAGTGACAGGGGACATCAGCCCCAGCATTTT
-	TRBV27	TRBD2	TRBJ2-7	CASSLHGTSGINRYEQYF	TGTGCCAGCAGTCTCCACGGGACTAGCGGGATTAACCGTTACGAGCAGTACTTC
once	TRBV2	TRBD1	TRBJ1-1	CASIPGTGSEAFF	TGTGCCAGCATCCCCGGGACAGGCTCTGAAGCTTTCTTT
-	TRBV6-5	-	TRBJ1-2	CASSFAPQGFAGYTF	TGTGCCAGCAGTTTTGCACCTCAGGGGTTTGCCGGCTACACCTTC
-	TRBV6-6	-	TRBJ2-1	CASSLLPNEQFF	TGTGCCAGCAGTTTACTACCCAATGAGCAGTTCTTC
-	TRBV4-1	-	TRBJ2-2	CASSQGGLVGIGVGELFF	TGCGCCAGCAGCCAAGGGGGGCTGGTAGGGATCGGGGTCGGGGAGCTGTTTTTT
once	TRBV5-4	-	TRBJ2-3	CASSLEEFDTQYF	TGTGCCAGCAGCTTGGAGGAGTTCGATACGCAGTATTTT
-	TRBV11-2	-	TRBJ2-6	CASSPFFTGTGANVLTF	TGTGCCAGCAGCCCATTCTTTACAGGGACCGGGGCCAACGTCCTGACTTTC
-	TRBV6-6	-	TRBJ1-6	CASSYPDNSPLHF	TGTGCCAGCAGTTATCCGGATAATTCACCCCTCCACTTT
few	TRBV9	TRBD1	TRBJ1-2	CASSVEGGRKNYGYTF	TGTGCCAGCAGCGTAGAAGGGGGCAGGAAAAACTATGGCTACACCTTC
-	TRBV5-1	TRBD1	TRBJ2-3	CASSLDRGREDTQYF	TGCGCCAGCAGCTTGGACAGGGGGCGTGAAGATACGCAGTATTTT
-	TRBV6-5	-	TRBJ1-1	CASSYSIESLVEAFF	TGTGCCAGCAGTTACTCGATAGAGTCTTTGGTGGAGGCTTTCTTT
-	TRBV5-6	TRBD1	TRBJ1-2	CASRRTGPGYTF	TGTGCCAGCAGGAGGACAGGCCCTGGCTACACCTTC